This is a list of T cell receptor beta chains from one sample in a study of blood T cells in healthy people across ages. TCRdb re-derived calls from the 5' RACE reads in MiXCR, one entry per CDR3 protein. This table has about 640,000 distinct CDR3 sequences, 45% to 65% appearing once. The sample was blood. These receptor sequences come from a man in his sixties in good health. The CDR3 runs from the conserved cysteine through the conserved F or W. The D gene is left open where the match is weak. Clone size appears in some rows only: once, few, many, or a class for an expanded clone.

TRBJ2-1 - TRBV3-1 14 - TGTGCCAGCAGCCAAGATTGGGCCAACAATGAGCAGTTCTTC CASSQDWANNEQFF
TRBJ2-2 TRBD1 TRBV10-3 14 - TGTGCCATCGCCGGGACAGGGGCCACCGGGGAGCTGTTTTTT CAIAGTGATGELFF
TRBJ2-3 - TRBV27 17 - TGTGCCAGCAGCCGAAAAACAGTGGCGCCGAGCACAGATACGCAGTATTTT CASSRKTVAPSTDTQYF
TRBJ2-7 TRBD2 TRBV12-3/TRBV12-4 16 - TGTGCCAGCAGTCCTAGTCGAGGCGGGGGGACCTACGAGCAGTACTTC CASSPSRGGGTYEQYF
TRBJ2-4 - TRBV13 14 - TGTGCCAGCAGCCCCCGGGATGCCAAAAACATTCAGTACTTC CASSPRDAKNIQYF
TRBJ2-5 TRBD1 TRBV2 13 few TGTGCCAGCGAGGGGACAGGGGACGAGACCCAGTACTTC CASEGTGDETQYF
TRBJ1-2 - TRBV29-1 12 - TGCAGCGTTGCGTCCGGGTCCCATGGCTACACCTTC CSVASGSHGYTF
TRBJ1-5 - TRBV20-1 14 - TGCAGTGCCTCGCGACCGATTAGCAATCAGCCCCAGCATTTT CSASRPISNQPQHF
TRBJ1-6 - TRBV28 15 - TGTGCCAGCAGTTTTTCCTCAGGCGGACGTTCACCCCTCCACTTT CASSFSSGGRSPLHF
TRBJ2-5 TRBD1 TRBV7-2 13 - TGTGCCAGCAACCAACACAGGGGAAAGACCCAGTACTTC CASNQHRGKTQYF
TRBJ2-4 - TRBV3-1 13 - TGTGCCAGCAGCCAAGATCCCGCCTGGTTCCAGTACTTC CASSQDPAWFQYF
TRBJ2-7 TRBD1 TRBV5-1 14 few TGCGCCAGCAGCCAACCGGGACAGGGTTACGAGCAGTACTTC CASSQPGQGYEQYF
TRBJ2-3 TRBD1 TRBV10-3 15 - TGTGCCATCAGTGAACGGGGACAGGTAACAGATACGCAGTATTTT CAISERGQVTDTQYF
TRBJ2-7 - TRBV9 13 - TGTGCCAGCAGCGTAGTCCCAGGCTACGAGCAGTACTTC CASSVVPGYEQYF
TRBJ1-1 - TRBV2 14 once TGTGCCAGCAGTGTGTTAGGGCGGAACACTGAAGCTTTCTTT CASSVLGRNTEAFF
TRBJ2-3 - TRBV12-3/TRBV12-4 14 many TGTGCCAGCCATGGTGGGGGGGCCGGAGATACGCAGTATTTT CASHGGGAGDTQYF
TRBJ1-2 TRBD1 TRBV5-1 15 - TGCGCCAGCAGCTTCACAGGGGTTGGTAACTATGGCTACACCTTC CASSFTGVGNYGYTF
TRBJ2-7 - TRBV3-1 15 - TGTGCCAGCAGCCAAGGGGACCCTATGGTCTACGAGCAGTACTTC CASSQGDPMVYEQYF
TRBJ2-7 - TRBV20-1 12 - TGCAGTGCTGCCCGAGATGGCTACGAGCAGTACTTC CSAARDGYEQYF
TRBJ2-5 - TRBV28 12 once TGTGCCACCCGGACGGTACAAGAGATCCAGTACTTC CATRTVQEIQYF
TRBJ1-5 - TRBV4-1 16 - TGCGCCAGCAGCCAAGTCGCGGAAACCGGCACAGATACGCAGCATTTT CASSQVAETGTDTQHF
TRBJ2-7 - TRBV5-1 14 - TGCGCCAGCAGCGCACCGGGACCTTACTACGAGCAGTACTTC CASSAPGPYYEQYF
TRBJ2-7 - TRBV4-1 17 - TGCGCCAGCAGCCAAGATCTGGGGCGGGGGCCGTACTACGAGCAGTACTTC CASSQDLGRGPYYEQYF
TRBJ2-6 TRBD2 TRBV7-2 15 many TGTGCCAGCAGCCGGGGGGGCTCTGGGGCCAACGTCCTGACTTTC CASSRGGSGANVLTF
TRBJ1-1 TRBD1 TRBV28 15 - TGTGCCAGTTACCCCTGGACAGGGCAGAACACTGAAGCTTTCTTT CASYPWTGQNTEAFF
TRBJ2-1 - TRBV28 14 - TGTGCCAGCAGTCTCGCCTTTCCCTACAATGAGCAGTTCTTC CASSLAFPYNEQFF
TRBJ1-3 - TRBV6-6 15 - TGTGCCAGCAACAGCTTGGGGGCGGCTGGAAACACCATATATTTT CASNSLGAAGNTIYF
TRBJ2-1 TRBD2 TRBV5-1 16 - TGCGCCAGCAGCTTGTCAACTAGCGGGGCTAACGATGAGCAGTTCTTC CASSLSTSGANDEQFF
TRBJ2-3 - TRBV6-5 14 - TGTGCCAGCAGTTACGGGCTCGAACCAGATACGCAGTATTTT CASSYGLEPDTQYF
TRBJ2-5 - TRBV29-1 12 few TGCAGCGTTGAATTCGGGGAAGAGACCCAGTACTTC CSVEFGEETQYF
TRBJ2-1 - TRBV20-1 14 - TGCAGTGCTATACGGGACGCCTCCTACAATGAGCAGTTCTTC CSAIRDASYNEQFF
TRBJ2-1 TRBD2 TRBV10-3 16 - TGTGCCATCAGTGGTTATAGCGGGGAAGGCTACAATGAGCAGTTCTTC CAISGYSGEGYNEQFF
TRBJ1-2 - TRBV20-1 15 - TGCAGTGCTACCGAGGTGGGGGGGGACGGCCATGGCTACACCTTC CSATEVGGDGHGYTF
TRBJ1-2 - TRBV5-1 15 once TGCGCCAGCAGCTTGGAAGGAACAGTTAACTATGGCTACACCTTC CASSLEGTVNYGYTF
TRBJ2-1 - TRBV20-1 12 - TGCAGGGCGAGGGGGTCCTACAATGAGCAGTTCTTC CRARGSYNEQFF
TRBJ2-5 - TRBV20-1 14 - TGCAGTGGAGCCGGCGGGTCGGCCCAAGAGACCCAGTACTTC CSGAGGSAQETQYF
TRBJ2-5 TRBD2 TRBV4-1 17 - TGCGCCAGCAGCCAAAGTCGACTAGCGGGCTCCCAAGAGACCCAGTACTTC CASSQSRLAGSQETQYF
TRBJ1-2 - TRBV20-1 14 - TGCAGTGCTTTGCCCGGGACGGTCCCCTATGGCTACACCTTC CSALPGTVPYGYTF
TRBJ2-3 - TRBV4-2 16 - TGTGCCAGCAGCCAAGAGCGCCCCTCTAACGCGGATACGCAGTATTTT CASSQERPSNADTQYF
TRBJ1-2 - TRBV6-1 17 - TGTGCCAGCAGTGAAACCCAGGGAAGGCCAACGGCCTATGGCTACACCTTC CASSETQGRPTAYGYTF
TRBJ2-4 - TRBV29-1 12 few TGCAGCGTTGGGGTGCCCAAAAACATTCAGTACTTC CSVGVPKNIQYF
TRBJ1-1 TRBD1 TRBV20-1 12 many TGCAGTGCTGCCGGGACAGGGACTGAAGCTTTCTTT CSAAGTGTEAFF
TRBJ2-7 - TRBV9 15 - TGTGCCAGCAGCGTAAATGGCAGGGAAGGATACGAGCAGTACTTC CASSVNGREGYEQYF
TRBJ2-5 - TRBV18 12 - TGTGCCAGCTACGGGGGTGACGAGACCCAGTACTTC CASYGGDETQYF
TRBJ1-2 - TRBV10-3 13 - TGTGCCATCAGTGACGTAGGAGGGTATGGCTACACCTTC CAISDVGGYGYTF
TRBJ2-3 - TRBV12-5 15 once TGTGCTAGTGGTTTGGTAATCGGAGGATCAGATACGCAGTATTTT CASGLVIGGSDTQYF